Below, 17 T cell receptor beta chains from the same sample are listed, as sequenced in a study of blood T cells in healthy people across ages. Primed by a sample-barcoded 5' primer and a J-beta primer mix, a second PCR proceeded for roughly 6 to 12 cycles. In TCRdb, the 5' RACE reads were re-called with MiXCR into one record per CDR3 protein. Here the sample spans more than 800,000 distinct CDR3 sequences, 29% being singletons. Input material: blood. The source is a woman of 80 years or more in good health.

At least ten counts were recorded for this clonotype. J is TRBJ2-1 and V is TRBV6-5; D not certain. Germline assignment: CDR1 MNHEY and CDR2 SVGAGI. There are 15 residues in the CDR3. The V and J ends lost 0 bases and 7 bases respectively, with 13 bases between them. CDR3 region: CASSYSGSGVNEQFF. The DNA of the CDR3 is TGTGCCAGCAGTTACTCGGGATCTGGGGTTAATGAGCAGTTCTTC.

This chain links TRBV5-1 with TRBJ1-2, with TRBD1 identical over 8 bases. The ends lost 1 base at V and 8 bases at J; junction bases unmatched: 13. CDR1 SGHRS and CDR2 YFSETQ come from the germline V gene. CDR3 size: 16 residues. In DNA, the CDR3 is TGCGCCAGCAGCTTGTCTCCGGGGACAGGAGATCTAGGCTACACCTTC. Its translation: CASSLSPGTGDLGYTF.

A note on this clonotype: A read error may be the cause here, since a much bigger clone is one base away. The chain is built from TRBV5-1 and TRBJ1-2, with D uncertain. V lost 0 bases, J lost 4 bases, and 13 bases lay in between. The germline V gene encodes CDR1 SGHRS and CDR2 YFSETQ. This CDR3 comprises 15 residues. In nucleotides, the CDR3 is TGCGCCAGCAGCTTGGATGGCGGCCCCCTCTATGGCTACACCTTC. The encoded protein is CASSLDGGPLYGYTF.

This chain links TRBV30 with TRBJ1-4; maybe TRBD1 (6 bases). The CDR3 runs to 15 residues. Germline CDR1 GTSNPN, CDR2 SVGIG (reference sequence). V lost 0 bases and J lost 8, with 16 bases in between. The CDR3 loop is CAWSVPGGLSEKLFF. CDR3 DNA: TGTGCCTGGAGTGTACCCGGGGGGCTTAGCGAAAAACTGTTTTTT.

This clonotype was observed a few times. The chain recombines TRBV21-1 with TRBJ2-1. TRBV21-1 is a pseudogene segment. CDR3 length equals 16 residues. The CDR3 spells CASSKSRRQSYNEQFF. CDR3 DNA: TGTGCCAGCAGCAAAAGCCGTCGGCAGTCCTACAATGAGCAGTTCTTC.

The chain has TRBV20-1 and TRBJ2-7; no clear D gene. V lost 3 bases and J 3 bases, leaving 9 bases between the germline ends. This CDR3 has 12 amino acids. Germline V CDR1 and CDR2: DFQATT, SNEGSKA (reference sequence). The CDR3 region has the DNA TGCAGTGCTAGCAAACCTAACTACGAGCAGTACTTC. This sequence encodes CSASKPNYEQYF.

Ten or more counts support this clonotype. The chain uses TRBV6-2 or TRBV6-3 and TRBJ2-1, with no clear D. The CDR3 totals 12 residues. The ends were cut back, 4 bases at V and 3 bases at J, with 4 bases in the middle. Germline-derived CDR1 and CDR2 are MNHEY and SVGEGT. The CDR3 nucleotides are TGTGCCAGCAGTTCGGTCTACAATGAGCAGTTCTTC. It specifies CASSSVYNEQFF.

This chain links TRBV4-2 with TRBJ1-2; no clear D. Looked up from germline, CDR1 is LGHNA and CDR2 is YNFKEQ. Trimming left V 7 bases short and J 7 bases short, with 22 bases between. The CDR3 loop spans 15 amino acids. This CDR3 is CASNQDVKLSGGYTF. In nucleotides, the CDR3 is TGTGCCAGCAACCAGGACGTTAAACTATCGGGTGGCTACACCTTC.

This clonotype was seen at least ten times. The chain uses TRBV6-6 and TRBJ1-2, with unresolved D. The length of the CDR3 is 12 residues. Germline V gives CDR1 MNHNY, CDR2 SVGAGI (reference sequence). The V end lost 6 bases, the J end lost 7 bases, and 12 bases lay between the germline ends. CDR3 DNA sequence: TGTGCCAGCAGCCCCGCTGAGGTTGGCTACACCTTC. This gives the protein CASSPAEVGYTF.

The V gene is TRBV27, the J gene TRBJ1-1; no definite D call. V lost 5 bases and J 10 bases, leaving 14 bases between the germline ends. The CDR3 consists of 12 residues. CDR1 and CDR2 (germline): MNHEY, SMNVEV (reference sequence). The CDR3 sequence: CASSQSGVRAFF. Here the CDR3 DNA reads TGTGCCAGCAGTCAAAGCGGGGTTCGAGCTTTCTTT.

This clonotype was recorded a few times. A much larger clone sits a single nucleotide away, making a read error possible. This sequence joins TRBV12-3 or TRBV12-4 and TRBJ2-1; 8 nucleotides align to TRBD2. V trimming: 3 bases; J trimming: 4 bases; junction bases outside the gene matches: 11. CDR3 length: 17 residues. CDR3 amino acids: CASSLTAGRGGYNEQFF. CDR3 DNA: TGTGCCAGCAGTTTGACGGCGGGTCGGGGGGGATACAATGAGCAGTTCTTC.

This rearrangement joins TRBV11-2 to TRBJ2-4; TRBD2 is a possible D gene (6 bases). The CDR3 is 14 amino acids. CDR1 is SGHAT and CDR2 is FQNNGV in the germline V gene. Trimming removed 1 base at V and 6 bases at J, with 10 bases between. The CDR3 DNA sequence: TGTGCCAGCAGCTTAGGGGACTTCAGAAACATTCAGTACTTC. This encodes CASSLGDFRNIQYF.

The genes are TRBV6-5 and TRBJ1-2, with TRBD1 matching over 8 bases. Germline CDR1 reads MNHEY; CDR2 reads SVGAGI. J lost 7 bases, V lost 6 bases, and 13 bases had no gene match. The CDR3 runs to 15 residues. The CDR3 reads CASSFLDRGPGGYTF. In DNA, the CDR3 is TGTGCCAGCAGCTTTCTCGACAGGGGACCAGGTGGCTACACCTTC.

This clonotype has ten or more counts. The chain combines TRBV5-4 with TRBJ2-7, with D maybe TRBD1 (6 bases). The CDR3 runs to 16 residues. The V end lost 0 bases, the J end lost 0 bases, and 13 bases lay between the germline ends. The germline V gene encodes CDR1 SGHNT and CDR2 YYREEE (reference sequence). The CDR3 loop reads CASSLARTADSYEQYF. The CDR3 nucleotides read TGTGCCAGCAGCTTGGCGCGGACAGCAGACTCCTACGAGCAGTACTTC.

This clonotype was detected a few times. The junction differs from germline at one of its ends, possibly a read error. The chain links TRBV3-1 to TRBJ1-1; D is uncertain. The CDR3 covers 13 residues. The germline CDR1 and CDR2 sequences are LGHDT and YNNKEL (reference sequence). The DNA for the CDR3 is TGTGCCAGTAGCCAAGCAGCGGGCACTGAAGCTTTCTTT. The encoded protein is CASSQAAGTEAFF. The variable domain in full, with the rest retrieved from reference TRBV3-1 and TRBJ1-1, is DTAVSQTPKYLVTQMGNDKSIKCEQNLGHDTMYWYKQDSKKFLKIMFSYNNKELIINETVPNRFSPKSPDKAHLNLHINSLELGDSAVYFCASSQAAGTEAFFGQGTRLTVV.

This sequence joins TRBV20-1 and TRBJ2-3, with a possible D match to TRBD2 (5 bases). Germline V gene lookup returns CDR1 DFQATT and CDR2 SNEGSKA (reference sequence). The CDR3 is made up of 15 amino acids. Trimming shortened V by 3 bases and J by 4 bases, and 17 bases separated the two germline ends. The CDR3: CSARLSGTVADTQYF. The CDR3 DNA follows: TGCAGTGCTAGGCTGAGCGGCACGGTCGCAGATACGCAGTATTTT.

In its sample, this clonotype was seen a few times. A much larger clone lies a single base off, so this may be a read error. This chain uses TRBV7-2 with TRBJ2-1; D not resolved. This CDR3 contains 14 residues. CDR1 and CDR2 (germline): SGHTA, FQGNSA. Between the trimmed V and J ends, which lost 7 bases and 2 bases, there was a span of 12 bases. The CDR3 is CASNYTDPYNEQFF. CDR3 DNA sequence: TGTGCCAGCAACTATACCGACCCCTACAATGAGCAGTTCTTC.